This T cell receptor beta chain appears in the sequencing data of a study of blood T cell repertoires in COVID-19. Study-level background: Researchers got acute and convalescent COVID-19 samples from the United States, Italy and Spain. The cDNA or gDNA used as material had been derived from T cells, B-cell-depleted T cells, or PBMCs.

Germline CDR1 LGHNT, CDR2 FRNRAP. V was pared by 3 bases and J by 9 bases, with 12 bases of the junction left unmatched. The CDR3 sequence is 16 residues long. TCRdb's table, derived via immunoSEQ multiplex PCR, lists solely in-frame clones and lacks some. The table has approximately 110,000 clones, approximately 79% seen once; the top ten hold 20% to 25%. The TCR comes from a man between 65 and 80 years old with active or convalescent COVID-19. The chain couples TRBV12-5 to TRBJ1-5; 9 positions match TRBD1. Material: peripheral blood. In DNA form, the CDR3 reads TGTGCTAGTGGTTTCGCCATCGGACAGGGGACTTCGCCCCAGCATTTT. Translated, it gives CASGFAIGQGTSPQHF.